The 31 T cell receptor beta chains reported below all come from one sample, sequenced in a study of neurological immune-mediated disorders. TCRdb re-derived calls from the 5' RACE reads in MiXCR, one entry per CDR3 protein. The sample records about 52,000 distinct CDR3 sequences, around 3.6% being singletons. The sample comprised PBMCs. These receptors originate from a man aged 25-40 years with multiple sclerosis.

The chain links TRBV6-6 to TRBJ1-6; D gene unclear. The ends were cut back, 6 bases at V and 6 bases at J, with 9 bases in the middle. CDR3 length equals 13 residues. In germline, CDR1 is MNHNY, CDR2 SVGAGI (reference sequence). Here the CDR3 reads CASSYQANSPLHF. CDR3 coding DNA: TGTGCCAGCAGCTATCAGGCTAATTCACCCCTCCACTTT.

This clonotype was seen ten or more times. CDR3 protein: CASSGAAGGPNTGELFF. In DNA form, the CDR3 reads TGCGCCAGCAGCGGAGCAGCGGGGGGCCCGAACACCGGGGAGCTGTTTTTT. The chain links TRBV5-1 to TRBJ2-2; 9 bases are shared with TRBD2. Germline CDR1 is SGHRS and CDR2 is YFSETQ. V was pared by 4 bases and J by 0 bases, with 7 bases of the junction left unmatched. The CDR3 has 17 residues. Using reference TRBV5-1 and TRBJ2-2 for the parts outside the CDR3, the full variable domain is KAGVTQTPRYLIKTRGQQVTLSCSPISGHRSVSWYQQTPGQGLQFLFEYFSETQRNKGNFPGRFSGRQFSNSRSEMNVSTLELGDSALYLCASSGAAGGPNTGELFFGEGSRLTVL.

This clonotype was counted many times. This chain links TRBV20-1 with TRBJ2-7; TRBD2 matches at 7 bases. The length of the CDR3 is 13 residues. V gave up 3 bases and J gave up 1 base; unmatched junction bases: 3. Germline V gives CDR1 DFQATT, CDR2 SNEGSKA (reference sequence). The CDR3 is CSARGDYSYEQYF. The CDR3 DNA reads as TGCAGTGCTAGGGGGGACTATTCCTACGAGCAGTACTTC.

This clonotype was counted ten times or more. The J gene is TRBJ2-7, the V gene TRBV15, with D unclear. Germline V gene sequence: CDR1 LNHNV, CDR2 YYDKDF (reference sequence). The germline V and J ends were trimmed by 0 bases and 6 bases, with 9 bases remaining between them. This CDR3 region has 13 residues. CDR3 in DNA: TGTGCCACCAGCAGAGACCAGAAGGGCGAGCAGTACTTC. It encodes CATSRDQKGEQYF. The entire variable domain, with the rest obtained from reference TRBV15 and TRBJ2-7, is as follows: DAMVIQNPRYQVTQFGKPVTLSCSQTLNHNVMYWYQQKSSQAPKLLFHYYDKDFNNEADTPDNFQSRRPNTSFCFLDIRSPGLGDTAMYLCATSRDQKGEQYFGPGTRLTVT.

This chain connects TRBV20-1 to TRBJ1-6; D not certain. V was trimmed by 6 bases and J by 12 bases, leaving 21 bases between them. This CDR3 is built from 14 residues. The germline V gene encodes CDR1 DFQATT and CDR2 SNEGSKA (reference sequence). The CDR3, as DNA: TGCAGTGCCCCCACGGGAAAGCCGACGGGACCCCTCCACTTT. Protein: CSAPTGKPTGPLHF.

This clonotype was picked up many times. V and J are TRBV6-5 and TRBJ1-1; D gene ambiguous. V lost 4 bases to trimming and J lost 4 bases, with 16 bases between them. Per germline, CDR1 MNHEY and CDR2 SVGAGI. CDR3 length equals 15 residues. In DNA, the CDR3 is TGTGCCAGCAGTTCTGAGGCCATGGGTCGCACTGAAGCTTTCTTT. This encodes CASSSEAMGRTEAFF.

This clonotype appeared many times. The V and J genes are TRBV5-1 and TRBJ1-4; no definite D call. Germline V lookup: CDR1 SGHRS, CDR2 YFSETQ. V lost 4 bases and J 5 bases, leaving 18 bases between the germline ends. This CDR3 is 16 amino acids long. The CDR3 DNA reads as TGCGCCAGCAGCCCCCTCATTCGTGGGGAAAATGAAAAACTGTTTTTT. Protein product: CASSPLIRGENEKLFF.

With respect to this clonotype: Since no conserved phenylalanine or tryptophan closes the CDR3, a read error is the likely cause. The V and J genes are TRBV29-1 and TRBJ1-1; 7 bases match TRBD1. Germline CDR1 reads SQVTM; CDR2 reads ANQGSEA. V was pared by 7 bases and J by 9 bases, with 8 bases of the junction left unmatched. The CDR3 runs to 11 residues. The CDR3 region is CSAYGTEKAFC. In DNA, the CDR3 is TGCAGCGCCTATGGGACAGAGAAAGCTTTCTGT.

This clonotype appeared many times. DNA of the CDR3: TGTGCCAGCAGACCTCCGGGACAGGGTACCGGGGAGCTGTTTTTT. It yields the protein CASRPPGQGTGELFF. The chain recombines TRBV6-1 with TRBJ2-2; 9 positions agree with TRBD1. The CDR3 extends over 15 amino acids. CDR1 and CDR2 from the germline V gene are MNHNS and SASEGT. V lost 6 bases and J lost 5; bases outside the gene matches: 7.

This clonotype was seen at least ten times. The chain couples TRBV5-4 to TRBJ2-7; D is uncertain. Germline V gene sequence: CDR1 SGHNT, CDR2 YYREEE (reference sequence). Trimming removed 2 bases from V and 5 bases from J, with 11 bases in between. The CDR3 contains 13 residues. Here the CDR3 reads CASSFYGIHEQYF. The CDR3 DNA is TGTGCCAGCAGCTTCTACGGAATCCACGAGCAGTACTTC.

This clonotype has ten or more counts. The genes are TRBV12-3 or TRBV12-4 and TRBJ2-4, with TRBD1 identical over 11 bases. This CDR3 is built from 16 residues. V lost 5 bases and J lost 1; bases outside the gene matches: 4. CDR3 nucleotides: TGTGCCAGCAGTCGGACAGGGGGCTTGGCCAAAAACATTCAGTACTTC. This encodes CASSRTGGLAKNIQYF.

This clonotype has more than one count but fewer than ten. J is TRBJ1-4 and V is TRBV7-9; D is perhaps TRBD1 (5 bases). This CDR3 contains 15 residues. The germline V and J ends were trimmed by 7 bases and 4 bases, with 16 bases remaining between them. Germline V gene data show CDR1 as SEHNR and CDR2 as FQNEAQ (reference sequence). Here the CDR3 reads CASTQDAGGNEKLFF. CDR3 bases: TGTGCCAGCACCCAGGACGCCGGGGGTAATGAAAAACTGTTTTTT.

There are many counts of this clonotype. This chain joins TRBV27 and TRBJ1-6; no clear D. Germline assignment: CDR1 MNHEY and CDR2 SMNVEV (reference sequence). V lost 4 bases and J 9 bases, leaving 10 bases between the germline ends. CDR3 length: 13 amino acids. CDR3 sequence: CASSSGPGSPLHF. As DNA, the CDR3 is TGTGCCAGCAGTTCCGGCCCGGGTTCACCCCTCCACTTT.

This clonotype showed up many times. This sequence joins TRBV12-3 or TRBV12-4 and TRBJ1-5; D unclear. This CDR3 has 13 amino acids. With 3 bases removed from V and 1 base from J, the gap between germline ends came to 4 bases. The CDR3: CASSLGSNQPQHF. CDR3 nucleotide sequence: TGTGCCAGCAGTTTGGGGAGCAATCAGCCCCAGCATTTT.

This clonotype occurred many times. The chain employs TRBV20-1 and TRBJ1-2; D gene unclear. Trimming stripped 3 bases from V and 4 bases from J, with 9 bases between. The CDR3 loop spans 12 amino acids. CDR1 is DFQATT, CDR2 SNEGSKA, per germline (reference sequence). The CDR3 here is CSARTEGYGYTF. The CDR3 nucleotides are TGCAGTGCTAGGACGGAGGGCTATGGCTACACCTTC.

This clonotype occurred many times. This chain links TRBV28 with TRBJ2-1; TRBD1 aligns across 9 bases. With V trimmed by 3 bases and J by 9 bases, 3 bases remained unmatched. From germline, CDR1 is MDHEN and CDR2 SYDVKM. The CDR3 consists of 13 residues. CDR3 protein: CASSLGQGSEQFF. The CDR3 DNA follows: TGTGCCAGCAGTTTGGGACAGGGAAGTGAGCAGTTCTTC.

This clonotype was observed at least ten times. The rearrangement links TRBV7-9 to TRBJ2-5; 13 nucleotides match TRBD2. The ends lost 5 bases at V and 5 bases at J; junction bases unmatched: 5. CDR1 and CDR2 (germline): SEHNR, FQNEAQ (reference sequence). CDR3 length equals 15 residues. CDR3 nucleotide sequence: TGTGCCAGCAGCGGGGGGACTAGCGGGGCGGAGACCCAGTACTTC. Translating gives CASSGGTSGAETQYF.

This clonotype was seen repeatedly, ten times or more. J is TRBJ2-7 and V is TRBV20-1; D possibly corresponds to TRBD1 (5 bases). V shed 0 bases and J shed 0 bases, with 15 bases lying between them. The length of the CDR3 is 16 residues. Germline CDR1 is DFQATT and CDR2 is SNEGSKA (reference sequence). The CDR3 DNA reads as TGCAGTGCTAGAGATCAGGCAGGGCCCCACTCCTACGAGCAGTACTTC. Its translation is CSARDQAGPHSYEQYF.

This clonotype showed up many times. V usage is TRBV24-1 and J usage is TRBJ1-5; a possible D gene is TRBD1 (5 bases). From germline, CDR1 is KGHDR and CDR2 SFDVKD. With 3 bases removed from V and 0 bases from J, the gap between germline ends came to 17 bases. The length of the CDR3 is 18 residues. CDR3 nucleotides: TGTGCCACCAGTGATCCTTGGGGGGGGAGAAATAGCAATCAGCCCCAGCATTTT. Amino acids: CATSDPWGGRNSNQPQHF.

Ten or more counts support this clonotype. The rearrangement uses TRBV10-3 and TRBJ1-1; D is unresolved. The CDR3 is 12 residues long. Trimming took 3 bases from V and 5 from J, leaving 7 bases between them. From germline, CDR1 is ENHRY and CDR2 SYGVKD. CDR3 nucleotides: TGTGCCATCAGTGATAGGAGGACTGAAGCTTTCTTT. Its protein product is CAISDRRTEAFF.

The CDR3 region is CASSPTSTVGGETQYF. The CDR3 nucleotides read TGTGCCAGCTCACCGACGAGCACGGTCGGGGGGGAGACCCAGTACTTC. The chain is built from TRBV18 and TRBJ2-5; 7 bases agree with TRBD2. CDR1 and CDR2 from the germline V gene are KGHSH and LQKENI. This CDR3 has 16 residues. V was clipped by 3 bases and J by 5 bases; unmatched bases: 12.

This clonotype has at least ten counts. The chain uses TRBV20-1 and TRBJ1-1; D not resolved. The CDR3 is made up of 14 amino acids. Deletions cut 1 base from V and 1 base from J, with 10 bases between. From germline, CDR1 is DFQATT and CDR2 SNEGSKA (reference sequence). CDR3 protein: CSARVDAGNTEAFF. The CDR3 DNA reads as TGCAGTGCTAGAGTTGATGCAGGGAACACTGAAGCTTTCTTT.

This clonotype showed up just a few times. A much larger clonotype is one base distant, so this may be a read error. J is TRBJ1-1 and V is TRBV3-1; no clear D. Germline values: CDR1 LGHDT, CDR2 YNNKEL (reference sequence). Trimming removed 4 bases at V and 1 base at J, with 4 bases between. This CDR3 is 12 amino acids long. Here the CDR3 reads CASSPENTEAFF. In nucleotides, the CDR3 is TGTGCCAGCAGCCCAGAGAACACTGAAGCTTTCTTT.

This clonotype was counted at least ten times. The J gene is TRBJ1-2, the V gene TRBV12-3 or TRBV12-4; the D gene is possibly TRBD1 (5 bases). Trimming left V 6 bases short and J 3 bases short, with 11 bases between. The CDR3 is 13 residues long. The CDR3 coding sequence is TGTGCCAGCAGAGGGACGGATTACTATGGCTACACCTTC. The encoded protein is CASRGTDYYGYTF.

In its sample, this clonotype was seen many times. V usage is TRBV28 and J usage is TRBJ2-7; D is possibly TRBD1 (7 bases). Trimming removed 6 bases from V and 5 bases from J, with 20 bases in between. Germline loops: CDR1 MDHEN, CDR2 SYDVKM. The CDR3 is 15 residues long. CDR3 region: CASSPMIQGRNEQYF. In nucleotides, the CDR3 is TGTGCCAGCAGCCCAATGATACAGGGGAGGAACGAGCAGTACTTC.

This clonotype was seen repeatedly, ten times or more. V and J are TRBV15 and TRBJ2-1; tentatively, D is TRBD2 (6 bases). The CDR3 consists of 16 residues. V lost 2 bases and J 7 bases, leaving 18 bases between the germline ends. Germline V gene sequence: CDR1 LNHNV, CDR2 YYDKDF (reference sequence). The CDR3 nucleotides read TGTGCCACCAGCAGAACCGGGGGACGGTCTTCGAATGAGCAGTTCTTC. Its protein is CATSRTGGRSSNEQFF.

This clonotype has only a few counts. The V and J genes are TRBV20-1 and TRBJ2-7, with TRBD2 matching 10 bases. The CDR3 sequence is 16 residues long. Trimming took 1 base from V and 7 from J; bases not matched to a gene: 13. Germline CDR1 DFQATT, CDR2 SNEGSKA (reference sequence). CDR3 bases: TGCAGTGCTAGAGGTAGGACTAGCGGCGTTCTCCAAGAGCAGTACTTC. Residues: CSARGRTSGVLQEQYF.

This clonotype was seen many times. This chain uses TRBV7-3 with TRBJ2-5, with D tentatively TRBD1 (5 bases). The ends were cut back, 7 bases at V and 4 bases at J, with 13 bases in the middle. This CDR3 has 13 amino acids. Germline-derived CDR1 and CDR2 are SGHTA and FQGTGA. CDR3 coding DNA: TGTGCCAGCATCCTAGGGGATCCAGAGACCCAGTACTTC. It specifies CASILGDPETQYF.

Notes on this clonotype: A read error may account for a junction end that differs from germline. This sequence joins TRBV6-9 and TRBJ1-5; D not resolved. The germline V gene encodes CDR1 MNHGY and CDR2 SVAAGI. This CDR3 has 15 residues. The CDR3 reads CASSYHPGGNQPQNF. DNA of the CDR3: TGTGCCAGCAGTTATCATCCGGGAGGGAATCAGCCCCAGAATTTT.

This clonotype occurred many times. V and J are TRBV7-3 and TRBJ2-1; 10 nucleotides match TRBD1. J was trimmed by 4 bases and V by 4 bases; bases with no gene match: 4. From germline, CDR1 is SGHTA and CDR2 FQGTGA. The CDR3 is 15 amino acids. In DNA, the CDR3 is TGTGCCAGCAGCTCGACAGGGGGCCCGTACAATGAGCAGTTCTTC. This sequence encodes CASSSTGGPYNEQFF.

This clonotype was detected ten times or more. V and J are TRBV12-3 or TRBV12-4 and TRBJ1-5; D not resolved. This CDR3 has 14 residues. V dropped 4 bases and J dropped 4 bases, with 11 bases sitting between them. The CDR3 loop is CASSSDGRNQPQHF. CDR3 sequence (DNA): TGTGCCAGCAGTTCAGACGGTCGAAATCAGCCCCAGCATTTT.